This T cell receptor beta chain appears in the sequencing data of a study of T cell responses to AZD1222 COVID-19 vaccine (dated by TCRdb to about 2021). Some background on the complete study: TCR sequencing was performed for roughly 250 trial participants, of whom around 200 were given two doses of AZD1222 and approximately 25 were given two doses of MenACWY control vaccine. Enrollment into the trials was organized by age into subgroups of 18-55, 56-69 and 70-plus years, and those subgroups contained 148, 28 and 57 TCR-sequenced participants, respectively.

The time point label of this sample denotes: about 28 days (+/-7) after the second vaccine dose. Sample treatment or condition, as interpreted from the label and publication: meningococcal conjugate vaccine given as trial control. Samples from vaccinated people were obtained from the UK trials COV001 and COV002, which included a single-blind randomized controlled phase 2/3 trial of AZD1222 (ChAdOx1 nCoV-19) in healthy adults. For TCRbeta chain sequencing, PBMC samples from trial participants were taken at day 0 and at day 28 after the second dose. General conclusions and limits of the study: Because no day 14 peak-response samples were available, repertoires were characterized only after the peak T cell response. After two AZD1222 doses, both the breadth and the depth of spike-specific TCRs were significantly higher than at day 0 and than in MenACWY recipients. CD4 TCRs associated with the vaccine covered the entire spike protein, and the dominant responses were in regions 160-218 and 743-854. In the small 56-69-year group, the increase in depth fell short of significance, most likely because of low power. Nearly half of unique spike-specific TCRs reportedly recognized epitopes outside regions mutated in the B.1.351 and B.1.1.7 variants. Participants were mostly white British, with more females than males. The authors suggested clonal diversity may have been underestimated. Conclusions about previously exposed vaccinees are limited because only six or seven AZD1222 recipients were SARS-CoV-2 seropositive at baseline.

The junction shows trimming of 7 bases on V and 4 bases on J, and the gene matches do not reach 6 bases of it. Reading from cysteine to phenylalanine, the CDR3 counts 15 amino acids. Left in the record is the CDR3 DNA by itself, 45 bases read in frame from the first base. CDR1 and CDR2, per the germline V gene, are MNHEY and SVGEGT. Comment on this clone: The specificity of this receptor is unknown. Base qualities are not provided; no much larger clone lies one nucleotide away.

The CDR3 regions of human TCRbeta chains were analyzed by immunosequencing. As for how the authors treated the data: TCRs in the repertoires were matched against a reference library of SARS-CoV-2-specific TCRs that had been generated with the MIRA antigen-specificity platform. Breadth meant the fraction of unique TCRs that were SARS-CoV-2-associated, whereas depth meant the fraction of total T cells that were SARS-CoV-2-associated. Using the MIRA data, every spike-specific TCR was mapped to the spike region that the TCR reacted to and assigned to either a CD4 or a CD8 class. Log10-transformed breadth and depth values were compared by one-way ANOVA with Sidak's multiple comparisons tests. TCRdb provides this immuneACCESS table in a form limited to in-frame rearrangements. Some clones are lacking; in checked studies, under half of them reflect an unresolved V gene, and why the rest are absent is not known. That table supplies the V and J calls and clone size; D and trimming were determined from the DNA. This sample comprises around 210,000 clones, around 94% of them detected only once. The ten largest clonotypes hold over 1.5% of the sample.

The chain is made from TRBV6-2 or TRBV6-3 and TRBJ1-6, with 8 central nucleotides matching TRBD1. This receptor was obtained from an adult who received the MenACWY meningococcal vaccine as a control. The sample was peripheral blood, taken 28 days after the second dose of the MenACWY control vaccine. The CDR3 amino acid sequence is: CASTPGQEYNSPLHF. DNA sequence: TGTGCCAGCACCCCGGGACAGGAGTATAATTCACCCCTCCACTTT.